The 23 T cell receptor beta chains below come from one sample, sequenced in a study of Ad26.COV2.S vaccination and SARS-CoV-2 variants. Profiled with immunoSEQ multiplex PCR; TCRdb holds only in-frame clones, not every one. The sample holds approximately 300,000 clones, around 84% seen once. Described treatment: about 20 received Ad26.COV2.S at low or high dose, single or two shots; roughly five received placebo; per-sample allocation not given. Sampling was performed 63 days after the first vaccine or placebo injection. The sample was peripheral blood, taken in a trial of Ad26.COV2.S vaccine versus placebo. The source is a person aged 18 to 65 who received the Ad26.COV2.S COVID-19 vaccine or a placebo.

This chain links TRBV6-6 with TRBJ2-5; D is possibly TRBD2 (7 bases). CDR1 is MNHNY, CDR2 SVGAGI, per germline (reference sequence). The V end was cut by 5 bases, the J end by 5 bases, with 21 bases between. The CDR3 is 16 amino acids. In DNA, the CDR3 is TGTGCCAGCAGTCCCCGAGGGGGGGGGCACGCGGAGACCCAGTACTTC. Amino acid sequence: CASSPRGGGHAETQYF.

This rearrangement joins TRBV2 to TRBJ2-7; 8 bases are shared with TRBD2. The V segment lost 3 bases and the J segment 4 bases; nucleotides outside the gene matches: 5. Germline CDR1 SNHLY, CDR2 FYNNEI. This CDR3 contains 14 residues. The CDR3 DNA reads TGTGCCAGCAGTGATAGGCCGGGGGGGTACGAGCAGTACTTC. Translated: CASSDRPGGYEQYF.

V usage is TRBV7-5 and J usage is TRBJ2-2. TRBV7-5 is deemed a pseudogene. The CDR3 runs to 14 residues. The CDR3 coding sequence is TGTGTCAGAAGCTTAGTGGCCAACTTCGGGGAGCTGTTTTTT. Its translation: CVRSLVANFGELFF.

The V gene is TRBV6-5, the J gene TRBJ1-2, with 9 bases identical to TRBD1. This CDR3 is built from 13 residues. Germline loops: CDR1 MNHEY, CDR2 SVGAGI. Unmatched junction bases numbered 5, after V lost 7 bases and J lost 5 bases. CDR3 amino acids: CASKQGARYGYTF. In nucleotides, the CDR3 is TGTGCCAGCAAACAGGGGGCGAGGTATGGCTACACCTTC.

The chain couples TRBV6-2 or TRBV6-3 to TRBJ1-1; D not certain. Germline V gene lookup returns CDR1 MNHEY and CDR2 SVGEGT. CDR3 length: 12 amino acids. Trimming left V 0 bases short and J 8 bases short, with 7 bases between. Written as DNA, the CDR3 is TGTGCCAGCAGTTACTCTTGGAGGGAAGCTTTCTTT. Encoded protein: CASSYSWREAFF.

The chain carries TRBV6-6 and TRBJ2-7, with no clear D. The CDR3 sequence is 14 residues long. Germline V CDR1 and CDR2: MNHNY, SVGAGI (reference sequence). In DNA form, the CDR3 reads TGTGCTACGAGAGGCTCCCCCTACTCCTACGAGCAGTACTTC. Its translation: CATRGSPYSYEQYF.

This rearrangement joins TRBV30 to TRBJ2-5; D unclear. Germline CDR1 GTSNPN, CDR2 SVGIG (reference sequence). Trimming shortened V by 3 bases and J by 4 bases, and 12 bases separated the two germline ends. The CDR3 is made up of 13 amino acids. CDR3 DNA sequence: TGTGCCTGGAGGGGCCTTAAACGAGAGACCCAGTACTTC. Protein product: CAWRGLKRETQYF.

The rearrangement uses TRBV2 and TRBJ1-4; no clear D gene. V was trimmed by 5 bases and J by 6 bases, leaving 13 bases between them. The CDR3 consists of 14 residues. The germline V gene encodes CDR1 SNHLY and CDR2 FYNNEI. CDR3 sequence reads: CASSLSTTDEKLFF. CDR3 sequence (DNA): TGTGCCAGCAGTCTGAGTACAACAGATGAAAAACTGTTTTTT.

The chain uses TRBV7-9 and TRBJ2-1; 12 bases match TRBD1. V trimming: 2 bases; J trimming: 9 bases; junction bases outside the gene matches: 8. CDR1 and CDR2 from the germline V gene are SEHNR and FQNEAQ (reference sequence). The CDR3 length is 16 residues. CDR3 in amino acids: CASSLRAGTGGLEQFF. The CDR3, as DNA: TGTGCCAGCAGCTTAAGGGCCGGGACAGGGGGCCTTGAGCAGTTCTTC.

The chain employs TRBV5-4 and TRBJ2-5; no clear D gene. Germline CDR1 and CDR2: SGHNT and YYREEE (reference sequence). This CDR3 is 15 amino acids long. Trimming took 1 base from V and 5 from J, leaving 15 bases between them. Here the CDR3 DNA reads TGTGCCAGCAGCTTGCGATCGGATGCGCTCGAGACCCAGTACTTC. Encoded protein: CASSLRSDALETQYF.

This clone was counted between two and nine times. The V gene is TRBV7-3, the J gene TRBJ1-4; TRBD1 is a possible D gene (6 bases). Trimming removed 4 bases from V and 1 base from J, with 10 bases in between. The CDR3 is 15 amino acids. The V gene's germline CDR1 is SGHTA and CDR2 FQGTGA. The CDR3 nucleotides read TGTGCCAGCAGCTGGGTACAGGGAACTAATGAAAAACTGTTTTTT. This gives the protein CASSWVQGTNEKLFF.

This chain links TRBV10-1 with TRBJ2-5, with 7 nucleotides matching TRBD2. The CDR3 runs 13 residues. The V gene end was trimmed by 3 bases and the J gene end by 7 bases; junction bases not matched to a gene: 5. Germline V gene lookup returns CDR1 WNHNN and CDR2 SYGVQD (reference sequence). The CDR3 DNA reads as TGCGCCAGCAGTGATTTACGCGGGGGGACCCAGTACTTC. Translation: CASSDLRGGTQYF.

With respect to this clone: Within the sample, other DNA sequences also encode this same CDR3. The CDR3 loop reads CASSPGTGNSPLHF. The CDR3 DNA sequence: TGCGCCAGCAGCCCCGGGACGGGTAATTCACCCCTCCACTTT. The V and J genes are TRBV5-1 and TRBJ1-6; D may be TRBD1 (5 bases). The V gene's germline CDR1 is SGHRS and CDR2 YFSETQ. Trimming left V 4 bases short and J 6 bases short, with 11 bases between. The CDR3 is 14 residues long.

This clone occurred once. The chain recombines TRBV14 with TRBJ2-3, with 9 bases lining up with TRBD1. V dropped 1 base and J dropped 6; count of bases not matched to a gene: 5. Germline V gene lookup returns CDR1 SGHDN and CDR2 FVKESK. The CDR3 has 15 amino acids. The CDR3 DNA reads TGTGCCAGCAGCCAAGGGGGACAGGGTATTGATACGCAGTATTTT. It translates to CASSQGGQGIDTQYF.

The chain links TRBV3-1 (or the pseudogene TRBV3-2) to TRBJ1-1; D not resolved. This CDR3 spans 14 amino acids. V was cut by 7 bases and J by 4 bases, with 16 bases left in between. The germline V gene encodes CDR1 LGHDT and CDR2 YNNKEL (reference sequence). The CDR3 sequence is CASTDARIVTEAFF. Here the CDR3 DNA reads TGTGCCAGCACCGATGCGCGGATTGTCACTGAAGCTTTCTTT.

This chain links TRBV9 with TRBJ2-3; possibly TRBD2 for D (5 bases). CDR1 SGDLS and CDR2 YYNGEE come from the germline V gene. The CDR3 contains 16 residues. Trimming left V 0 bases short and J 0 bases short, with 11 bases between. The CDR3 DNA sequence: TGTGCCAGCAGCGTAGCGGGGTCTCCTAGCACAGATACGCAGTATTTT. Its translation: CASSVAGSPSTDTQYF. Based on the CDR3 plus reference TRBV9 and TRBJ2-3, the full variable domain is DSGVTQTPKHLITATGQRVTLRCSPRSGDLSVYWYQQSLDQGLQFLIQYYNGEERAKGNILERFSAQQFPDLHSELNLSSLELGDSALYFCASSVAGSPSTDTQYFGPGTRLTVL.

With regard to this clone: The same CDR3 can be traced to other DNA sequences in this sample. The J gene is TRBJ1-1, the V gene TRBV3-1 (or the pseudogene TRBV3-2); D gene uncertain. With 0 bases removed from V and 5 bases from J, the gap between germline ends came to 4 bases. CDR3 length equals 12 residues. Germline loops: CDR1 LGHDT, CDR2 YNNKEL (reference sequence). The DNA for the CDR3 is TGTGCCAGCAGCCAAGAAGGGACTGAAGCTTTCTTT. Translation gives CASSQEGTEAFF.

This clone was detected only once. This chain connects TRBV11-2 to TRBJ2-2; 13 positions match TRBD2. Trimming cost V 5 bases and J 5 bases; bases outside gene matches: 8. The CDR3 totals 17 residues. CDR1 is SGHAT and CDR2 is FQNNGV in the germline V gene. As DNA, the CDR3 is TGTGCCAGCAGCCCTCCACCGGGACTAGCGGGAACCGGGGAGCTGTTTTTT. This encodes CASSPPPGLAGTGELFF.

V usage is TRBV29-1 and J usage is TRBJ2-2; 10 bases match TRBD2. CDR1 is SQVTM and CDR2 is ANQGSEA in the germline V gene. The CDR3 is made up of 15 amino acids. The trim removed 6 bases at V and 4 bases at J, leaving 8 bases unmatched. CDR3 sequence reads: CSVVTSGASTGELFF. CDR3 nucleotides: TGCAGCGTGGTTACTAGCGGGGCGAGCACCGGGGAGCTGTTTTTT.

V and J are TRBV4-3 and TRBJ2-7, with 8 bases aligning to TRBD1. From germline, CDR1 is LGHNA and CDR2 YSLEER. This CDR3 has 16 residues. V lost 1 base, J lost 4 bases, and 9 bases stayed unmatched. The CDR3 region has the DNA TGCGCCAGCAGCCAAGGAGGGACAGGCGCTACTTACGAGCAGTACTTC. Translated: CASSQGGTGATYEQYF.

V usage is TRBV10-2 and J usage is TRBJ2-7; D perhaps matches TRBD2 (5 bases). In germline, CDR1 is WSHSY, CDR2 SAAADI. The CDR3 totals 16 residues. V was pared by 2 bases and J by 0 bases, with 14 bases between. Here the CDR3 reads CASSELLGPSSYEQYF. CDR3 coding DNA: TGCGCCAGCAGTGAGCTACTAGGGCCCAGCTCCTACGAGCAGTACTTC.

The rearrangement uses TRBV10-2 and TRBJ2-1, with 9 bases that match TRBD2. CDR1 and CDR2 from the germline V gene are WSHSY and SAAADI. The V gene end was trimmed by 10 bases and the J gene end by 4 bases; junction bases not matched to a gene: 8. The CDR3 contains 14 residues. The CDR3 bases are TGCGCCACCAATAGCGGGGGCCATTACAATGAGCAGTTCTTC. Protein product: CATNSGGHYNEQFF.

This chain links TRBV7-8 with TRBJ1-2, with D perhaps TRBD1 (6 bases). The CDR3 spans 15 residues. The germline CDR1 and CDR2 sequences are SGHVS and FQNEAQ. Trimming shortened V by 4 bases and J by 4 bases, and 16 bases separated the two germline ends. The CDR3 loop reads CASSSPNKGGYGYTF. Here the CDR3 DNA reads TGTGCCAGCAGCTCCCCGAACAAGGGGGGCTATGGCTACACCTTC.